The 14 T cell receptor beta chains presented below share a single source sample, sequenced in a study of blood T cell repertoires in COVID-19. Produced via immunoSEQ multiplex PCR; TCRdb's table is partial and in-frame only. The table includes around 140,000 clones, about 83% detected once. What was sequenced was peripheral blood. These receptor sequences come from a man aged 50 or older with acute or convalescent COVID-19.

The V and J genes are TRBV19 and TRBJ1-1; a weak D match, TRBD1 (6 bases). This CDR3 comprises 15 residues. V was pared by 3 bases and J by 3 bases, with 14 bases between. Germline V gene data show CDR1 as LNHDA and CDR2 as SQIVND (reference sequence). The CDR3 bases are TGTGCCAGTAGTATTGTTGGTAAGGGGGACACTGAAGCTTTCTTT. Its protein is CASSIVGKGDTEAFF.

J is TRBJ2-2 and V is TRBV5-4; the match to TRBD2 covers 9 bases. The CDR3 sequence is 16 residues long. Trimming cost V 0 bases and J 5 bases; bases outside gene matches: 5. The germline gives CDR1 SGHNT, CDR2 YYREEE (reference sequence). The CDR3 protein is CASSLALAGWTGELFF. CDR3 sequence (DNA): TGTGCCAGCAGCTTGGCTCTAGCGGGGTGGACCGGGGAGCTGTTTTTT. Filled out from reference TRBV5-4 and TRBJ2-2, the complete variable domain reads ETGVTQSPTHLIKTRGQQVTLRCSSQSGHNTVSWYQQALGQGPQFIFQYYREEENGRGNFPPRFSGLQFPNYSSELNVNALELDDSALYLCASSLALAGWTGELFFGEGSRLTVL.

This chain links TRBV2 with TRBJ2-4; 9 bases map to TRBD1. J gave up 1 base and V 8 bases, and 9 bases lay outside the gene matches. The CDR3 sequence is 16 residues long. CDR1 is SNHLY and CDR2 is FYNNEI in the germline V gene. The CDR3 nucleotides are TGTGCCAGCGGGCAGGAACAGGGGGCTGCCAAAAACATTCAGTACTTC. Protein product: CASGQEQGAAKNIQYF.

CDR3 in DNA: TGCGCCAGCAGCCAAGCCGAATGTACGGCCAGGGGAGATGAAGAGCAGTACGTC. Translation: CASSQAECTARGDEEQYV. The rearrangement uses TRBV4-1 and TRBJ2-7; D is perhaps TRBD1 (6 bases). With 1 base removed from V and 7 bases from J, the gap between germline ends came to 26 bases. CDR1 and CDR2 (germline): MGHRA, YSYEKL. The CDR3 consists of 18 residues.

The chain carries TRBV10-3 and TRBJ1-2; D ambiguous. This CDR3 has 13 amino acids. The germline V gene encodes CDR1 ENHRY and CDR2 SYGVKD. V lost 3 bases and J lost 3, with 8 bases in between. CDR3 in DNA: TGTGCCATCAGTGAAAGGGAGGACTATGGCTACACCTTC. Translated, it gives CAISEREDYGYTF.

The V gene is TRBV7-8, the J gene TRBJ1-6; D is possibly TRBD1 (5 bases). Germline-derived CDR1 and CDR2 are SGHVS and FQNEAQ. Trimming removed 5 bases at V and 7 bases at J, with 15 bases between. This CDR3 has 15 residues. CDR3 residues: CASSRGTLGNSPLHF. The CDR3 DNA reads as TGTGCCAGCAGCCGAGGGACTTTGGGCAATTCACCCCTCCACTTT.

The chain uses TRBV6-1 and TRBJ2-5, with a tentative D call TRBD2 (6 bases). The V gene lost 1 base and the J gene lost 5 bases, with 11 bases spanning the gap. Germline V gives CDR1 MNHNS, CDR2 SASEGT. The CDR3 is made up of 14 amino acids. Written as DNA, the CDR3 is TGTGCCAGCAGTGAAGGGGAGGAGTGGGAGACCCAGTACTTC. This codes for CASSEGEEWETQYF.

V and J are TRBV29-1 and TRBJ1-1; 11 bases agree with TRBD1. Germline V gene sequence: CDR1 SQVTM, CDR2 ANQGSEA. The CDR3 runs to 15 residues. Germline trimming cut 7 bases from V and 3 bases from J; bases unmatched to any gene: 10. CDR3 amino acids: CSATMDRGRYTEAFF. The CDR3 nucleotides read TGCAGCGCTACGATGGACAGGGGGCGATACACTGAAGCTTTCTTT.

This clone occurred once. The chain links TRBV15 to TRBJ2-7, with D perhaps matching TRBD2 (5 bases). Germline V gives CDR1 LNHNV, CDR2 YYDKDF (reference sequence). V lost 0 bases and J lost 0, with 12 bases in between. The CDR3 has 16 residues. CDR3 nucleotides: TGTGCCACCAGCAGAGATTCACTAGGGTTCTCCTACGAGCAGTACGTC. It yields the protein CATSRDSLGFSYEQYV.

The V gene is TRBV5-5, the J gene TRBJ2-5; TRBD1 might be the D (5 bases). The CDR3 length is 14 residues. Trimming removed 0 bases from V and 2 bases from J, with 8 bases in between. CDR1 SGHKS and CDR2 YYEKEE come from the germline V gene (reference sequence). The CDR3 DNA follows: TGTGCCAGCAGCTTGGCAGGGCAGCAAGAGACCCAGTACTTC. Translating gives CASSLAGQQETQYF.

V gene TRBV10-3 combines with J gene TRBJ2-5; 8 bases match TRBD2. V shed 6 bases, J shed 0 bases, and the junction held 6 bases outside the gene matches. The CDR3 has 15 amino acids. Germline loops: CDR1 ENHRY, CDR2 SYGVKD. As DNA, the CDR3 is TGTGCCATCAGGCTCGGCGGGGGGAACCAAGAGACCCAGTACTTC. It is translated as CAIRLGGGNQETQYF.

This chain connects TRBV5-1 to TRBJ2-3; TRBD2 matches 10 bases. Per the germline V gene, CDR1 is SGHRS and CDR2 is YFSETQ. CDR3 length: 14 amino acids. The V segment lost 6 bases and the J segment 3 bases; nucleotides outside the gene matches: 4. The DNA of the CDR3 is TGCGCCAGCACGTTGGGACTAGCGACAGATACGCAGTATTTT. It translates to CASTLGLATDTQYF.

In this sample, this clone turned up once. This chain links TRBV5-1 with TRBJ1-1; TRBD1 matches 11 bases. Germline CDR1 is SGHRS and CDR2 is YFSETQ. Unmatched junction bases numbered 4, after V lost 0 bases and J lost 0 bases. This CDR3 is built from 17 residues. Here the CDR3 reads CASSLVGQGAMNTEAFF. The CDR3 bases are TGCGCCAGCAGCTTGGTAGGACAGGGGGCAATGAACACTGAAGCTTTCTTT.

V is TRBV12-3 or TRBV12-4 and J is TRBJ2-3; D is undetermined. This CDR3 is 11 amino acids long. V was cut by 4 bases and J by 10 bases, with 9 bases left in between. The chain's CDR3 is CASSSRGAQYF. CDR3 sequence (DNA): TGTGCCAGCAGTTCCCGCGGAGCGCAGTATTTT.